The 12 T cell receptor beta chains listed next were all sequenced from one sample in a study of cytomegalovirus exposure and HLA in healthy donors (dated by TCRdb to 2017 to 2019). The method behind the library was the immunoSEQ multiplex PCR assay. For the multiplex PCR, a mixture combining 60 forward primers for TCR Vbeta segments and 13 reverse primers for TCR Jbeta segments was used. This is the immuneACCESS table as TCRdb keeps it, with only in-frame sequences that have V and J called. A part of the clones is gone; compared with another copy, unresolved V genes explain less than half, and the rest is unexplained. The sample table shows under 80,000 clones, and approximately 75% are seen once. Together, the top ten hold around 7% of the sample. Source material: PBMCs. The receptors come from a woman aged 40 to 50 in good health and CMV-seronegative.

The chain recombines TRBV7-3 with TRBJ2-5; 10 bases line up with TRBD1. The CDR3 extends over 16 amino acids. J was trimmed by 5 bases and V by 2 bases; bases with no gene match: 8. CDR1 and CDR2 from the germline V gene are SGHTA and FQGTGA. Written as DNA, the CDR3 is TGTGCCAGCAGCTTAGGGGACAGGGGTGGTGCGGAGACCCAGTACTTC. Its translation: CASSLGDRGGAETQYF.

This chain connects TRBV19 to TRBJ1-4, with a tentative D call TRBD1 (5 bases). Trimming stripped 11 bases from V and 6 bases from J, with 13 bases between. Looked up from germline, CDR1 is LNHDA and CDR2 is SQIVND (reference sequence). This CDR3 is built from 12 residues. The CDR3 nucleotides are TGTGCCTCAAGGGGAAGGGATGAAAAACTGTTTTTT. Encoded protein: CASRGRDEKLFF.

A few counts support this clone. The V call is TRBV27, the J call TRBJ2-7; D perhaps matches TRBD2 (5 bases). CDR3 size: 14 residues. The V gene lost 8 bases and the J gene lost 7 bases, with 21 bases spanning the gap. Per germline, CDR1 MNHEY and CDR2 SMNVEV (reference sequence). The DNA for the CDR3 is TGTGCCAGCTGCCCTCTAGGCCGGGAAGGTGAGCAGTACTTC. Protein: CASCPLGREGEQYF.

J is TRBJ1-1 and V is TRBV10-1; TRBD1 is a possible D gene (5 bases). Germline V CDR1 and CDR2: WNHNN, SYGVQD (reference sequence). V shed 7 bases and J shed 1 base, with 10 bases lying between them. The CDR3 has 13 residues. CDR3 in amino acids: CASKLDRNTEAFF. The DNA for the CDR3 is TGCGCCAGCAAATTAGACAGGAACACTGAAGCTTTCTTT.

The chain has TRBV5-1 and TRBJ1-2, with D perhaps matching TRBD1 (6 bases). The CDR3 is made up of 14 amino acids. V lost 2 bases and J 7 bases, leaving 15 bases between the germline ends. Germline V gene sequence: CDR1 SGHRS, CDR2 YFSETQ. CDR3 protein: CASSLTGNNRGYTF. CDR3 coding DNA: TGCGCCAGCAGCTTAACAGGGAACAACCGTGGCTACACCTTC.

The V call is TRBV5-4, the J call TRBJ1-6, with D possibly matching TRBD1 (6 bases). The CDR3 loop spans 15 amino acids. CDR1 is SGHNT and CDR2 is YYREEE in the germline V gene (reference sequence). V lost 2 bases to trimming and J lost 10 bases, with 16 bases between them. CDR3 amino acids: CASSLPTGSRSPLHF. The CDR3 region has the DNA TGTGCCAGCAGCTTACCGACAGGTTCCCGATCACCCCTCCACTTT.

Remarks on this clone: Distinct nucleotide sequences in the sample also encode this CDR3. The chain uses TRBV7-8 and TRBJ1-1, with 7 bases fitting TRBD1. The CDR3 is 16 amino acids. Germline CDR1 is SGHVS and CDR2 is FQNEAQ. With 2 bases clipped from V and 1 base from J, the junction kept 7 bases outside the gene matches. The CDR3 loop is CASSLRGQGRNTEAFF. The CDR3 coding sequence is TGTGCCAGCAGCTTAAGGGGGCAGGGGAGGAACACTGAAGCTTTCTTT.

The gene calls are TRBV6-1 and TRBJ2-3; D is possibly TRBD1 (5 bases). V gave up 5 bases and J gave up 0 bases, with 9 bases separating them. This CDR3 has 14 residues. Germline V CDR1 and CDR2: MNHNS, SASEGT. CDR3 amino acids: CASSSDTSTDTQYF. The CDR3 DNA is TGTGCCAGCAGTTCGGACACTAGCACAGATACGCAGTATTTT.

The rearrangement uses TRBV4-1 and TRBJ2-7, with a tentative D call TRBD1 (6 bases). The ends were cut back, 2 bases at V and 0 bases at J, with 11 bases in the middle. CDR3 length: 15 residues. Germline values: CDR1 MGHRA, CDR2 YSYEKL. DNA for the CDR3: TGCGCCAGCAGCCAACAGGGGACGAGCTCCTACGAGCAGTACTTC. It specifies CASSQQGTSSYEQYF.

This clone was detected a few times. Other DNA sequences of this sample code for an identical CDR3. The chain carries TRBV27 and TRBJ2-7, with TRBD2 identical over 13 bases. The CDR3 has 16 amino acids. Per the germline V gene, CDR1 is MNHEY and CDR2 is SMNVEV (reference sequence). Trimming cost V 6 bases and J 0 bases; bases outside gene matches: 5. The CDR3 DNA reads as TGTGCCAGCAGCGGGACTAGCGGGGCCCTCTCCTACGAGCAGTACTTC. As protein: CASSGTSGALSYEQYF.

This chain connects TRBV6-1 to TRBJ2-1; TRBD1 aligns across 7 bases. Germline-derived CDR1 and CDR2 are MNHNS and SASEGT. The CDR3 is 15 amino acids. Trimming cost V 8 bases and J 7 bases; bases outside gene matches: 14. The CDR3 DNA follows: TGTGCCAGCGCACCTAATAGCCCAGGGGGAAATGAGCAGTTCTTC. Translated: CASAPNSPGGNEQFF.

The chain joins TRBV21-1 to TRBJ2-1; TRBD2, the table's D call, lacks a check against the DNA. TRBV21-1 counts as a pseudogene. The CDR3 is 16 amino acids. DNA for the CDR3: TGTGCCAGCAGCAAAATGTGTCCGCCTAGCGGCAATGAGCAGTTCTTC. Amino acid sequence: CASSKMCPPSGNEQFF.